This TCR beta chain was sequenced for a study of blood T cell repertoires in COVID-19. Study background: Sources were T cells, B-cell-depleted T cells, or PBMCs; the material itself was cDNA or gDNA.

The data were produced by immunoSEQ multiplex PCR, yet TCRdb's version contains in-frame clones alone and is incomplete. In the table there are about 99,000 clones, roughly nine tenths of which are singletons. The source material was peripheral blood. The receptor comes from a human donor in a cohort sampled during active COVID-19.

CDR3 loop: CASSEGYGTGSYEQYF. DNA of the CDR3: TGCGCCAGCAGTGAAGGTTACGGGACAGGGTCCTACGAGCAGTACTTC. This sequence joins TRBV10-1 and TRBJ2-7, with 9 bases lining up with TRBD1. The ends lost 3 bases at V and 1 base at J; junction bases unmatched: 7. In germline, CDR1 is WNHNN, CDR2 SYGVQD (reference sequence). The CDR3 has 16 residues.